The rows below give T cell receptor beta chains drawn from one sample of a study of response to subunit inactivated influenza vaccine. Via MiXCR, TCRdb re-called the RT-PCR reads, giving one row per CDR3 protein. The sample contains about 500,000 distinct CDR3 sequences, approximately 16% of which appear only once. Sequencing was performed on CD4+ T cells sorted from PBMCs, taken roughly 24 months after vaccination. All receptors derive from a man aged 45 to 75 who received an inactivated influenza vaccine. Each CDR3 is given with its conserved first and last residue. The order of the fields is V gene, clone size, D gene, J gene, CDR3 DNA, CDR3 protein. The D gene is left open where the match is weak. Only some rows state a clone size, as once, few, many or a class for expanded clones.

>TRBV29-1|few|TRBD1|TRBJ2-1
TGCAGCGTTGAGATAGCGGGACAGGGGACCTACAATGAGCAGTTCTTC
CSVEIAGQGTYNEQFF
>TRBV20-1|few|TRBD2|TRBJ2-7
TGCAGTGCTTCCGGGACTAGCAATAGCGAGCAGTACTTC
CSASGTSNSEQYF
>TRBV5-1|few|TRBD1|TRBJ2-3
TGCGCCAGCAGCTTGGCCGGGACAGGGAAGACAGATACGCAGTATTTT
CASSLAGTGKTDTQYF
>TRBV12-3/TRBV12-4|few|NA|TRBJ2-7
TGTGCCAGCAGTTTTAGGAGGCGGGTTGGCGAGCAGTACTTC
CASSFRRRVGEQYF
>TRBV12-5|NA|NA|TRBJ1-2
TGTGCTAGCGTGAGGACAGCCTCCTATGGCTACACCTTC
CASVRTASYGYTF
>TRBV6-2/TRBV6-3|many|NA|TRBJ2-3
TGTGCCAGCAGTTACTCGCAGACTAGTTACGATACGCAGTATTTT
CASSYSQTSYDTQYF
>TRBV12-3/TRBV12-4|NA|TRBD2|TRBJ2-5
TGTGCCAGCAGTTTAGCGCAACTAGCGGGAGGGCCAGGGGAGACCCAGTACTTC
CASSLAQLAGGPGETQYF
>TRBV5-1|few|TRBD1|TRBJ2-1
TGCGCCAGCAGCGGGACACAGGGGGTTGGGAATGAGCAGTTCTTC
CASSGTQGVGNEQFF
>TRBV5-1|few|NA|TRBJ2-3
TGCGCCAGCAGCTTGGCCAGCAGGTTGGGGACAGATACGCAGTATTTT
CASSLASRLGTDTQYF
>TRBV4-2|NA|NA|TRBJ2-7
TGTGCCAGCAGCAGCTTCTCTTCGGGGGCGTACGAGCAGTACTTC
CASSSFSSGAYEQYF
>TRBV11-3|many|NA|TRBJ2-3
TGTGCCAGCAGCCCGGGACGGAGCACAGATACGCAGTATTTT
CASSPGRSTDTQYF
>TRBV14|NA|NA|TRBJ1-1
TGTGCCAGCAGCCAAGTAAGGGGTATGGGCACTGAAGCTTTCTTT
CASSQVRGMGTEAFF
>TRBV20-1|NA|NA|TRBJ1-5
TGCAGTGCTTCAGGGGTCCAGGTTAGCAATCAGCCCCAGCATTTT
CSASGVQVSNQPQHF
>TRBV20-1|NA|TRBD2|TRBJ2-1
TGCAGTGCTCCTAAGCCGGGACTAGCGGGACACAATGAGCAGTTCTTC
CSAPKPGLAGHNEQFF
>TRBV5-6|NA|NA|TRBJ2-5
TGTGCCAGCAGCCGGATCCAAGAGACCCAGTACTTC
CASSRIQETQYF
>TRBV12-3/TRBV12-4|NA|TRBD2|TRBJ2-2
TGTGCCAGCAGTTTGGCTAGCGGGGGACCTCGAGACACCGGGGAGCTGTTTTTT
CASSLASGGPRDTGELFF
>TRBV6-6|NA|TRBD1|TRBJ2-7
TGTGCCTCCGGGACAGGGACTTCCTACGAGCAGTACTTC
CASGTGTSYEQYF
>TRBV5-1|few|TRBD2|TRBJ2-5
TGCGCCAGCAGCGCCGGGACTAGCCATGAGACCCAGTACTTC
CASSAGTSHETQYF
>TRBV20-1|NA|TRBD1|TRBJ2-4
TGCAGTGCATCCCGGGACAGGGGGCTCAACATTCAGTACTTC
CSASRDRGLNIQYF
>TRBV7-9|NA|NA|TRBJ1-5
TGTGCCAGCAGCTACAACAATCAGCCCCAGCATTTT
CASSYNNQPQHF